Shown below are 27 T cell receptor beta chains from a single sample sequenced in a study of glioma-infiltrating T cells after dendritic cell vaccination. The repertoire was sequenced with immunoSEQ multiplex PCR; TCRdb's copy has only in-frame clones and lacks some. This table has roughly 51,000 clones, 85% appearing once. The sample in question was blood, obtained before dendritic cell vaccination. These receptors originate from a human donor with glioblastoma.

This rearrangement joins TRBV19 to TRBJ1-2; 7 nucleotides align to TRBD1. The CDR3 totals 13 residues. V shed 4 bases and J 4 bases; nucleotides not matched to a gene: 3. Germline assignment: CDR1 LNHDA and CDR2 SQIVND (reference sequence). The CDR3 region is CASSTDRVYGYTF. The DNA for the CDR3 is TGTGCCAGTAGTACCGACAGGGTCTATGGCTACACCTTC.

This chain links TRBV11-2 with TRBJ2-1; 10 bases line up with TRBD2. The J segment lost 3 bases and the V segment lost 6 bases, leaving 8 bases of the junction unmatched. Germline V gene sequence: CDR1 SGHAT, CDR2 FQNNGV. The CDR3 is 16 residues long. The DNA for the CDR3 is TGTGCCAGCAGGTGGGGTAGCGGGGGGAACTACAATGAGCAGTTCTTC. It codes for CASRWGSGGNYNEQFF.

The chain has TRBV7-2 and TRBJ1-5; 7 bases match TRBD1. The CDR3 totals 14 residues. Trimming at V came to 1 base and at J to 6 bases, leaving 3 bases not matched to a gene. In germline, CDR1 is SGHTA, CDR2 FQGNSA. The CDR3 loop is CASSLGQGSQPQHF. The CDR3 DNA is TGTGCCAGCAGCTTAGGACAGGGAAGTCAGCCCCAGCATTTT.

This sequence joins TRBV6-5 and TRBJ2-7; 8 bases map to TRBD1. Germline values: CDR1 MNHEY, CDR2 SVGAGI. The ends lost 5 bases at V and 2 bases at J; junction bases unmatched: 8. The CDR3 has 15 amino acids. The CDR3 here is CASSGRTGQTYEQYF. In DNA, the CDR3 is TGTGCCAGCAGTGGTAGGACAGGGCAAACCTACGAGCAGTACTTC.

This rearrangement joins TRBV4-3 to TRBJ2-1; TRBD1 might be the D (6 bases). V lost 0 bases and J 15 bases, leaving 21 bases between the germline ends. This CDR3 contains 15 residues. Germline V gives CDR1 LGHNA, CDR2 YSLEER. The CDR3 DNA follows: TGCGCCAGCAGCCAAGATCTCGTACAGGGAGTAAGCCGGTTCTTC. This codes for CASSQDLVQGVSRFF.

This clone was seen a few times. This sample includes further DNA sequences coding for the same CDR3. In nucleotides, the CDR3 is TGTGCCAGTAGTATATCCGGGGTTCAGCCCCAGCATTTT. Amino acids: CASSISGVQPQHF. The gene calls are TRBV19 and TRBJ1-5; D gene uncertain. CDR3 length: 13 amino acids. Looked up from germline, CDR1 is LNHDA and CDR2 is SQIVND (reference sequence). Trimming stripped 2 bases from V and 6 bases from J, with 8 bases between.

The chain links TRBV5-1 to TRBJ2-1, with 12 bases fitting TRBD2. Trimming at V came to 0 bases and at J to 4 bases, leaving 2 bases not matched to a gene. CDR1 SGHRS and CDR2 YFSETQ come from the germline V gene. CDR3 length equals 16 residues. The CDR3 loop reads CASSLELAGGYNEQFF. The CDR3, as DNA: TGCGCCAGCAGCTTGGAACTAGCGGGGGGTTACAATGAGCAGTTCTTC.

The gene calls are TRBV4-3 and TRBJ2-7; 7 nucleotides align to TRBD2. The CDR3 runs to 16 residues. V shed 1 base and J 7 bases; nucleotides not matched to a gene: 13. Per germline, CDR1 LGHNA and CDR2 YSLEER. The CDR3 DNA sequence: TGCGCCAGCAGCCAAGCCCCCCTAGCGGAGTCTGAAGAGCAGTACTTC. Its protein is CASSQAPLAESEEQYF.

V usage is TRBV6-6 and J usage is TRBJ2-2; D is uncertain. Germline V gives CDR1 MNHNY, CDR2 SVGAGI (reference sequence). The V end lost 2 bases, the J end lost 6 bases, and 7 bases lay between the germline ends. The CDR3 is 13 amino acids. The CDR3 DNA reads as TGTGCCAGCAGTTACGAGCGCGCCGGGGAGCTGTTTTTT. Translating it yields CASSYERAGELFF.

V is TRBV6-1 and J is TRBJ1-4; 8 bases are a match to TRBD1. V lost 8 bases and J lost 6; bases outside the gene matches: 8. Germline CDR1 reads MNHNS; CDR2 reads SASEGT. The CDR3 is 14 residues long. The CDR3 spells CASVRQGMDEKLFF. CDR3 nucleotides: TGTGCCAGCGTAAGACAGGGGATGGATGAAAAACTGTTTTTT.

The CDR3 sequence: CASSLAGVMTDTQYF. The CDR3 DNA reads as TGCGCCAGCAGCTTGGCCGGGGTAATGACAGATACGCAGTATTTT. The chain is built from TRBV5-1 and TRBJ2-3; possible D gene TRBD2, 5 bases. Germline lookup yields CDR1 SGHRS and CDR2 YFSETQ. The CDR3 runs to 15 residues. Between the trimmed V and J ends, which lost 0 bases and 3 bases, there was a span of 11 bases.

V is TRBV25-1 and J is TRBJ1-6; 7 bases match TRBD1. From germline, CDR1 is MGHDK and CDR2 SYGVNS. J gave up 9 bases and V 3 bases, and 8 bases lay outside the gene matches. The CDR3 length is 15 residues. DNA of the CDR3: TGTGCCAGCAGTGACAACAGGGGTCTTGGTTCACCCCTCCACTTT. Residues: CASSDNRGLGSPLHF.

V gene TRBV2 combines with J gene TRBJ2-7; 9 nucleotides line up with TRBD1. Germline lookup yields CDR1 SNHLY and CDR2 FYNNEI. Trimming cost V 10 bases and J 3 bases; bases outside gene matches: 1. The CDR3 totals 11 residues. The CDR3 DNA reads TGTGCCACGGGACAGGGCTACGAGCAGTACTTC. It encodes CATGQGYEQYF.

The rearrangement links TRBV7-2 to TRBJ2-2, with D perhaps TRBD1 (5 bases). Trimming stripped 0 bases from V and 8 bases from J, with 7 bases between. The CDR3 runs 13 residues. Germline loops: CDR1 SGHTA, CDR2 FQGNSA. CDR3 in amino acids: CASSLARTGELFF. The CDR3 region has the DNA TGTGCCAGCAGCTTAGCCCGGACAGGGGAGCTGTTTTTT.

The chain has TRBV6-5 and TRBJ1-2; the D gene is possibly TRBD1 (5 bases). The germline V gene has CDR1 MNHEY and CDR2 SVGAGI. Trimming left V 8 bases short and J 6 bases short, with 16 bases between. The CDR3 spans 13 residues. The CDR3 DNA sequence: TGTGCCAGCCTCCCATCATTAGGGGATGGCTACACCTTC. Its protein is CASLPSLGDGYTF.

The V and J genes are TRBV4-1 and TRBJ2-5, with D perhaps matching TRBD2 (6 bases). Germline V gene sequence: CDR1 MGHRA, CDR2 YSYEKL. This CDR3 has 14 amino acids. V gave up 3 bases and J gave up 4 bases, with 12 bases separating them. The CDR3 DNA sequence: TGCGCCAGCAGCCAGGATGGGGGGTCAGAGACCCAGTACTTC. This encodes CASSQDGGSETQYF.

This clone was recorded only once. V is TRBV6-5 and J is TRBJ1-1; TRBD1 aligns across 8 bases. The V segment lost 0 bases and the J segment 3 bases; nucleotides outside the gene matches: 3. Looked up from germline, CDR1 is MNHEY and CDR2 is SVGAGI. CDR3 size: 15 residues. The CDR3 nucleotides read TGTGCCAGCAGTTACTCAAACAGGGGGGACACTGAAGCTTTCTTT. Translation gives CASSYSNRGDTEAFF.

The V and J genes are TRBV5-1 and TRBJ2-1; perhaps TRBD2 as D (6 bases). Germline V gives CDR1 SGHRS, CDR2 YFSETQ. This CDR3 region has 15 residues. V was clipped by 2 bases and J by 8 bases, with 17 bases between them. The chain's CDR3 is CASSFSGSRSYEQFF. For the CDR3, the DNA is TGCGCCAGCAGCTTTTCCGGGAGTAGGTCCTATGAGCAGTTCTTC. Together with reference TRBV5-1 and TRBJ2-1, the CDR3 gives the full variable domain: KAGVTQTPRYLIKTRGQQVTLSCSPISGHRSVSWYQQTPGQGLQFLFEYFSETQRNKGNFPGRFSGRQFSNSRSEMNVSTLELGDSALYLCASSFSGSRSYEQFFGPGTRLTVL.

CDR3 nucleotides: TGCAGCGTGAAGGAAGGGACAGGGGGCTACGAGCAGTACTTC. Amino acids: CSVKEGTGGYEQYF. This rearrangement joins TRBV29-1 to TRBJ2-5; 11 bases line up with TRBD1. The J call may be in error: the DNA end matches TRBJ2-7 better. Germline CDR1 SQVTM, CDR2 ANQGSEA. The CDR3 runs 14 residues.

Written as DNA, the CDR3 is TGTGCCAGCAGCTCGACCGACAGGGAGAACACTGAAGCTTTCTTT. It translates to CASSSTDRENTEAFF. The genes are TRBV7-3 and TRBJ1-1; 7 bases fit TRBD1. This CDR3 has 15 residues. The germline gives CDR1 SGHTA, CDR2 FQGTGA. J was trimmed by 1 base and V by 4 bases; bases with no gene match: 6. Full variable domain (outside the CDR3, taken from reference TRBV7-3 and TRBJ1-1): GAGVSQTPSNKVTEKGKYVELRCDPISGHTALYWYRQSLGQGPEFLIYFQGTGAADDSGLPNDRFFAVRPEGSVSTLKIQRTERGDSAVYLCASSSTDRENTEAFFGQGTRLTVV.

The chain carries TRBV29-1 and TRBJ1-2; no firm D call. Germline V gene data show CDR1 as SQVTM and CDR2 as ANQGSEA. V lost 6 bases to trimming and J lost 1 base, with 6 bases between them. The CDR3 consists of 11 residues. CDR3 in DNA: TGCAGCGTGGGAGTTAACTATGGCTACACCTTC. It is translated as CSVGVNYGYTF.

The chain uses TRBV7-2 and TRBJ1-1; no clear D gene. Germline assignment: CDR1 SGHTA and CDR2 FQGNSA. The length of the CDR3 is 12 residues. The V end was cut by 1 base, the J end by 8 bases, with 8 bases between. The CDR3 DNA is TGTGCCAGCAGCTTAGTACGGCGGGAAGCTTTCTTT. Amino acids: CASSLVRREAFF.

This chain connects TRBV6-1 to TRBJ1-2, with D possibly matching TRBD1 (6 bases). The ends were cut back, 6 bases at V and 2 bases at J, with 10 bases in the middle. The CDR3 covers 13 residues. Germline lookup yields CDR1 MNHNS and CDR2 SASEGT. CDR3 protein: CASSLRGNYGYTF. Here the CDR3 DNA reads TGTGCCAGCAGCTTAAGGGGGAACTATGGCTACACCTTC.

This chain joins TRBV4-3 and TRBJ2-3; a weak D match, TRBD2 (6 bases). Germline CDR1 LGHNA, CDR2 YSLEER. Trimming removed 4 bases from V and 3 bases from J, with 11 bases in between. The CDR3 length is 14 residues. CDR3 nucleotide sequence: TGCGCCAGCAGCCCTCACGGGAGAACAGATACGCAGTATTTT. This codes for CASSPHGRTDTQYF.

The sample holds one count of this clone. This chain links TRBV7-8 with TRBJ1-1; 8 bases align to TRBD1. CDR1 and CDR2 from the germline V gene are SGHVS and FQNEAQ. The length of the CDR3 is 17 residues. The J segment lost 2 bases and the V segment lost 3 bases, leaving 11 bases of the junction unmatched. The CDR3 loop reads CASSFYYRQGSNTEAFF. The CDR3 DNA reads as TGTGCCAGCAGCTTTTATTACCGACAGGGGTCTAACACTGAAGCTTTCTTT.

Here the CDR3 DNA reads TGTGCCAGCAGTCCAAGGACAGGGCGGAATTCACCCCTCCACTTT. It translates to CASSPRTGRNSPLHF. The chain uses TRBV6-5 and TRBJ1-6; 8 positions match TRBD1. The V and J ends lost 5 bases and 7 bases, in that order; junction bases with no gene match: 7. The CDR3 is 15 residues long. CDR1 is MNHEY and CDR2 is SVGAGI in the germline V gene.

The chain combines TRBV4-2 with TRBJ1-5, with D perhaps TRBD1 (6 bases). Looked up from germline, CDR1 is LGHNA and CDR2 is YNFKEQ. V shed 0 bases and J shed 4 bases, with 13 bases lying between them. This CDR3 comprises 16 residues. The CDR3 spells CASSQDRGQTNQPQHF. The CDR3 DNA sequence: TGTGCCAGCAGCCAAGATAGGGGACAAACAAATCAGCCCCAGCATTTT.